Presented here are 31 T cell receptor beta chains from one specimen sequenced in a study of PD-L1 blockade in urothelial cancer. Libraries were prepared by immunoSEQ multiplex PCR; TCRdb keeps only in-frame clonotypes and omits some of them. The table includes roughly 30,000 clones, around 82% detected once. Regarding time point: pretreatment peripheral blood. The sequenced sample was PBMCs, obtained around atezolizumab (anti-PD-L1) treatment. Receptors originate from a man aged 55 to 70 with urothelial cancer.

The chain employs TRBV7-9 and TRBJ2-2; 7 nucleotides match TRBD2. V shed 5 bases, J shed 0 bases, and the junction held 9 bases outside the gene matches. The CDR3 sequence is 17 residues long. Germline CDR1 SEHNR, CDR2 FQNEAQ (reference sequence). The CDR3 sequence is CASSLWGDYTNTGELFF. The CDR3 nucleotides read TGTGCCAGCAGCCTATGGGGGGACTATACGAACACCGGGGAGCTGTTTTTT.

This rearrangement joins TRBV6-4 to TRBJ2-6; a weak D match, TRBD1 (6 bases). Germline CDR1 reads MRHNA; CDR2 reads SNTAGT. The CDR3 sequence is 16 residues long. V lost 5 bases and J 0 bases, leaving 11 bases between the germline ends. Here the CDR3 reads CASSSKGGSGANVLTF. CDR3 in DNA: TGTGCCAGCAGTTCTAAAGGGGGCTCTGGGGCCAACGTCCTGACTTTC.

This clone was detected once. This chain connects TRBV5-1 to TRBJ2-7, with a weak D call TRBD1 (6 bases). Germline V gives CDR1 SGHRS, CDR2 YFSETQ. This CDR3 has 14 residues. V was trimmed by 3 bases and J by 0 bases, leaving 10 bases between them. In DNA, the CDR3 is TGCGCCAGCAGCTGGGACATTTCCTCCTACGAGCAGTACTTC. This gives the protein CASSWDISSYEQYF. The variable domain in full, completed from reference TRBV5-1 and TRBJ2-7, reads KAGVTQTPRYLIKTRGQQVTLSCSPISGHRSVSWYQQTPGQGLQFLFEYFSETQRNKGNFPGRFSGRQFSNSRSEMNVSTLELGDSALYLCASSWDISSYEQYFGPGTRLTVT.

This chain joins TRBV7-2 and TRBJ2-5; the D is unclear. V lost 0 bases and J lost 2, with 4 bases in between. The CDR3 has 13 amino acids. CDR1 and CDR2 (germline): SGHTA, FQGNSA. The CDR3 nucleotides are TGTGCCAGCAGCTTAGCGAGACAAGAGACCCAGTACTTC. This codes for CASSLARQETQYF.

This clone was counted between two and nine times. The chain employs TRBV2 and TRBJ2-3; D uncertain. The CDR3 covers 13 residues. Germline V gives CDR1 SNHLY, CDR2 FYNNEI. Between the trimmed V and J ends, which lost 3 bases and 2 bases, there was a span of 6 bases. CDR3 region: CASSDSVTDTQYF. CDR3 bases: TGTGCCAGCAGTGACAGTGTCACAGATACGCAGTATTTT.

The chain links TRBV5-1 to TRBJ2-7, with unresolved D. The V gene's germline CDR1 is SGHRS and CDR2 YFSETQ. The CDR3 has 15 amino acids. Trimming shortened V by 5 bases and J by 0 bases, and 15 bases separated the two germline ends. Here the CDR3 DNA reads TGCGCCAGCAGAATCTATGGCGGTTCCTCCTACGAGCAGTACTTC. Translating it yields CASRIYGGSSYEQYF.

This chain joins TRBV7-9 and TRBJ1-2; TRBD1 might be the D (5 bases). The length of the CDR3 is 15 residues. V lost 5 bases to trimming and J lost 5 bases, with 18 bases between them. Germline V CDR1 and CDR2: SEHNR, FQNEAQ (reference sequence). The DNA of the CDR3 is TGTGCCAGCAGCCAACTCGACAGAACGGCATATGGCTACACCTTC. Translated, it gives CASSQLDRTAYGYTF.

The chain combines TRBV5-6 with TRBJ2-7, with 8 bases matching TRBD1. CDR3 length: 14 amino acids. CDR1 and CDR2 from the germline V gene are SGHDT and YYEEEE. After removal of 3 bases from V and 1 base from J, the junction contained 3 bases not matched to a gene. CDR3 loop: CASSSTGASYEQYF. Here the CDR3 DNA reads TGTGCCAGCAGCTCGACAGGGGCTTCCTACGAGCAGTACTTC.

This sequence joins TRBV2 and TRBJ1-5; D remains unclear. CDR3 length: 15 amino acids. From germline, CDR1 is SNHLY and CDR2 FYNNEI. V lost 3 bases to trimming and J lost 3 bases, with 12 bases between them. The CDR3 spells CASSERSSYNQPQHF. The CDR3 bases are TGTGCCAGCAGTGAGCGGTCCAGTTACAATCAGCCCCAGCATTTT.

The rearrangement joins TRBV14 to TRBJ2-1; 9 positions match TRBD2. Trimming took 5 bases from V and 3 from J; bases not matched to a gene: 11. CDR1 is SGHDN, CDR2 FVKESK, per germline. This CDR3 is built from 17 residues. DNA of the CDR3: TGTGCCAGCAGCGACACCCGACTAGCGGAACGCTACAATGAGCAGTTCTTC. Amino acids: CASSDTRLAERYNEQFF.

This clone was counted only a few times. The gene calls are TRBV11-3 and TRBJ1-1; D is possibly TRBD1 (6 bases). Trimming took off 2 bases at V and 3 bases at J, with 7 bases between the two ends. This CDR3 comprises 13 residues. Germline-derived CDR1 and CDR2 are SGHNT and YENEEA. CDR3 in DNA: TGTGCCAGCAGCTTATACAGGGACACTGAAGCTTTCTTT. This gives the protein CASSLYRDTEAFF.

Note on this clone: The junction differs from germline at one of its ends, possibly a read error. The chain is built from TRBV7-7 and TRBJ2-1, with no clear D. Germline loops: CDR1 SSHAT, CDR2 FNYEAQ (reference sequence). The CDR3 loop spans 14 amino acids. The CDR3 region is CASSLTSVYNEQFF. The CDR3 DNA reads TGTGCTAGCAGCTTAACTTCTGTGTACAATGAGCAGTTCTTC.

This rearrangement joins TRBV11-2 to TRBJ2-3; a possible D gene is TRBD2 (5 bases). The germline gives CDR1 SGHAT, CDR2 FQNNGV. The ends were cut back, 3 bases at V and 0 bases at J, with 13 bases in the middle. The CDR3 has 16 residues. Here the CDR3 reads CASSFWSGNSTDTQYF. CDR3 bases: TGTGCCAGCAGCTTTTGGAGCGGAAATAGCACAGATACGCAGTATTTT.

The gene calls are TRBV6-1 and TRBJ2-1, with a tentative D call TRBD1 (5 bases). The germline V gene encodes CDR1 MNHNS and CDR2 SASEGT. The CDR3 has 14 residues. Trimming left V 7 bases short and J 2 bases short, with 12 bases between. This CDR3 reads CASKGPGTYNEQFF. Here the CDR3 DNA reads TGTGCCAGCAAGGGTCCAGGGACCTACAATGAGCAGTTCTTC.

This rearrangement joins TRBV7-2 to TRBJ1-4; 7 positions match TRBD1. This CDR3 contains 15 residues. With V trimmed by 4 bases and J by 8 bases, 10 bases remained unmatched. Germline values: CDR1 SGHTA, CDR2 FQGNSA. CDR3 sequence (DNA): TGTGCCAGCAGCTACCAGGGGGTGCCGCGCGAAAAACTGTTTTTT. Protein: CASSYQGVPREKLFF. The whole variable domain, filled in from reference TRBV7-2 and TRBJ1-4, reads GAGVSQSPSNKVTEKGKDVELRCDPISGHTALYWYRQSLGQGLEFLIYFQGNSAPDKSGLPSDRFSAERTGGSVSTLTIQRTQQEDSAVYLCASSYQGVPREKLFFGSGTQLSVL.

This clone showed up just a few times. V is TRBV9 and J is TRBJ2-3; no clear D gene. The germline V and J ends were trimmed by 3 bases and 0 bases, with 14 bases remaining between them. The CDR3 contains 16 residues. Germline CDR1 SGDLS, CDR2 YYNGEE. The CDR3 is CASSAQWVPSTDTQYF. CDR3 in DNA: TGTGCCAGCAGCGCACAGTGGGTGCCTAGCACAGATACGCAGTATTTT.

The chain links TRBV5-1 to TRBJ2-1; 10 positions agree with TRBD2. The germline V gene encodes CDR1 SGHRS and CDR2 YFSETQ. The CDR3 spans 15 residues. Trimming took 4 bases from V and 10 from J; bases not matched to a gene: 11. This chain's CDR3 is CASSTGLAPLREQFF. The CDR3 DNA follows: TGCGCCAGCAGCACGGGACTAGCGCCACTCCGAGAGCAGTTCTTC.

This chain uses TRBV5-6 with TRBJ2-7; D remains unclear. V gave up 0 bases and J gave up 3 bases, with 10 bases separating them. CDR3 length: 14 residues. Germline V CDR1 and CDR2: SGHDT, YYEEEE. CDR3 amino acids: CASSLGGQNYEQYF. CDR3 in DNA: TGTGCCAGCAGCTTGGGTGGGCAGAACTACGAGCAGTACTTC.

This clone was seen a single time. The rearrangement joins TRBV18 to TRBJ2-7; 9 nucleotides align to TRBD1. The germline gives CDR1 KGHSH, CDR2 LQKENI. With V trimmed by 6 bases and J by 3 bases, 9 bases remained unmatched. This CDR3 has 15 residues. The CDR3 here is CASSPWDRANYEQYF. The CDR3 coding sequence is TGTGCCAGCTCCCCCTGGGACAGGGCGAACTACGAGCAGTACTTC.

The CDR3 sequence is CASSLAGPAAGGNIQYF. Here the CDR3 DNA reads TGTGCCAGCAGCTTAGCGGGGCCGGCCGCCGGGGGGAACATTCAGTACTTC. J is TRBJ2-4 and V is TRBV7-2; 7 bases are a match to TRBD2. The CDR3 loop spans 17 amino acids. V lost 0 bases, J lost 7 bases, and 12 bases stayed unmatched. Germline values: CDR1 SGHTA, CDR2 FQGNSA.

The chain links TRBV7-2 to TRBJ1-4; D gene uncertain. This CDR3 spans 12 amino acids. Germline V CDR1 and CDR2: SGHTA, FQGNSA. The ends were cut back, 2 bases at V and 7 bases at J, with 5 bases in the middle. CDR3 amino acids: CASSLLGEKLFF. DNA of the CDR3: TGTGCCAGCAGCTTACTAGGTGAAAAACTGTTTTTT.

This chain uses TRBV28 with TRBJ1-5; D gene ambiguous. The CDR3 runs to 14 residues. Trimming shortened V by 6 bases and J by 2 bases, and 11 bases separated the two germline ends. The germline CDR1 and CDR2 sequences are MDHEN and SYDVKM. The CDR3 DNA is TGTGCCAGCAGAACGGTCTTGGGCAATCAGCCCCAGCATTTT. It translates to CASRTVLGNQPQHF.

The chain combines TRBV7-2 with TRBJ1-2, with D possibly TRBD1 on 5 matching bases. V lost 5 bases and J 4 bases, leaving 17 bases between the germline ends. Germline CDR1 SGHTA, CDR2 FQGNSA. This CDR3 contains 15 residues. The CDR3 protein is CASSLGGGLIYGYTF. As DNA, the CDR3 is TGTGCCAGCAGCCTGGGGGGGGGATTAATCTATGGCTACACCTTC.

The chain is built from TRBV9 and TRBJ2-7; D may be TRBD2 (6 bases). V was clipped by 3 bases and J by 3 bases, with 19 bases between them. Germline V gene sequence: CDR1 SGDLS, CDR2 YYNGEE. The CDR3 spans 16 residues. The CDR3 sequence is CASSAGGQGDVYEQYF. Written as DNA, the CDR3 is TGTGCCAGCAGCGCCGGAGGGCAGGGAGACGTCTACGAGCAGTACTTC.

The chain uses TRBV5-4 and TRBJ2-1, with TRBD2 matching 11 bases. V lost 4 bases to trimming and J lost 6 bases; unmatched junction nucleotides: 15. Per germline, CDR1 SGHNT and CDR2 YYREEE (reference sequence). The CDR3 has 18 residues. The CDR3 DNA is TGTGCCAGCAGCCAAGAAAGTGGTAGCGGGAGGGGTTTCAATGAGCAGTTCTTC. It is translated as CASSQESGSGRGFNEQFF.

This chain links TRBV18 with TRBJ1-2, with a weak D call TRBD1 (6 bases). The germline CDR1 and CDR2 sequences are KGHSH and LQKENI. Trimming took 4 bases from V and 2 from J, leaving 11 bases between them. The CDR3 consists of 14 residues. The CDR3 sequence: CASSLDRNNYGYTF. In DNA form, the CDR3 reads TGTGCCAGCTCACTGGACAGAAACAACTATGGCTACACCTTC.

This clone appeared a single time. The CDR3 DNA reads TGTGCCAGCAGCTTAGTGGTGGGCAAGGGGGCAGCGGACACTGAAGCTTTCTTT. Translation: CASSLVVGKGAADTEAFF. V and J are TRBV7-2 and TRBJ1-1, with 7 bases that match TRBD1. V shed 1 base, J shed 3 bases, and the junction held 14 bases outside the gene matches. The germline V gene encodes CDR1 SGHTA and CDR2 FQGNSA. The CDR3 is 18 residues long. The full variable domain, completed using reference TRBV7-2 and TRBJ1-1, is GAGVSQSPSNKVTEKGKDVELRCDPISGHTALYWYRQSLGQGLEFLIYFQGNSAPDKSGLPSDRFSAERTGGSVSTLTIQRTQQEDSAVYLCASSLVVGKGAADTEAFFGQGTRLTVV.

The chain employs TRBV18 and TRBJ1-5; D ambiguous. The CDR3 contains 13 residues. Trimming stripped 3 bases from V and 5 bases from J, with 8 bases between. The V gene's germline CDR1 is KGHSH and CDR2 LQKENI. The CDR3: CASSPELDQPQHF. CDR3 DNA: TGTGCCAGCTCACCTGAGTTAGATCAGCCCCAGCATTTT. Full variable domain (rest looked up from reference TRBV18 and TRBJ1-5): NAGVMQNPRHLVRRRGQEARLRCSPMKGHSHVYWYRQLPEEGLKFMVYLQKENIIDESGMPKERFSAEFPKEGPSILRIQQVVRGDSAAYFCASSPELDQPQHFGDGTRLSIL.

The genes are TRBV27 and TRBJ2-2; D not resolved. Trimming stripped 3 bases from V and 5 bases from J, with 10 bases between. The CDR3 consists of 14 residues. The germline CDR1 and CDR2 sequences are MNHEY and SMNVEV (reference sequence). The CDR3 region is CASSLAGGTGELFF. The CDR3 DNA is TGTGCCAGCAGTTTGGCAGGTGGTACCGGGGAGCTGTTTTTT.

The chain combines TRBV7-9 with TRBJ2-5; 8 bases line up with TRBD1. Germline values: CDR1 SEHNR, CDR2 FQNEAQ (reference sequence). The V segment lost 5 bases and the J segment 4 bases; nucleotides outside the gene matches: 6. The CDR3 contains 14 residues. This CDR3 reads CASSHGQGGETQYF. CDR3 DNA: TGTGCCAGCAGCCACGGACAGGGCGGAGAGACCCAGTACTTC.

The V call is TRBV5-6, the J call TRBJ2-5, with 7 bases identical to TRBD1. CDR1 and CDR2 from the germline V gene are SGHDT and YYEEEE. The junction had 7 bases not matched to a gene; V was cut back by 3 bases and J by 5 bases. This CDR3 spans 14 amino acids. The CDR3 sequence is CASSSLTGLETQYF. The CDR3 DNA reads as TGTGCCAGCAGCTCTCTGACAGGGCTGGAGACCCAGTACTTC.